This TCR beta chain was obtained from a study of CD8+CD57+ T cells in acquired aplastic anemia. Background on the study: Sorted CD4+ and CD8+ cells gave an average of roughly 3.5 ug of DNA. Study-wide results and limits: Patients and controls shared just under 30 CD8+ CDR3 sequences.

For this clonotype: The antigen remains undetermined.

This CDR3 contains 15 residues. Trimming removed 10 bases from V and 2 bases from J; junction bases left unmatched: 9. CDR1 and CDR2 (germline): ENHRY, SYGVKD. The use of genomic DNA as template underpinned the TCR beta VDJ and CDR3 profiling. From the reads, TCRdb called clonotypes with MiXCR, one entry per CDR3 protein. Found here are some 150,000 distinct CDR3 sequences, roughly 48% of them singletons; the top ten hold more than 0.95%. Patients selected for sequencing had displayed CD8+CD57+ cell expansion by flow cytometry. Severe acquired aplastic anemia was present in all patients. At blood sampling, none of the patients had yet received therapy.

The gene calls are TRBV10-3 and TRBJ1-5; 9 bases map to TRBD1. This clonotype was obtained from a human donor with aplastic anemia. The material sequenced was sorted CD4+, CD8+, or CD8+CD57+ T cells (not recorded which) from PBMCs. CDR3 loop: CASSLQGARNQPQHF. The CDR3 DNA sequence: TGTGCCAGCAGCCTACAGGGGGCACGCAATCAGCCCCAGCATTTT.